This section outlines one TCR beta chain sequence together with its context. Its antigen is not identified. Other nucleotide sequences from this sample produce the same CDR3. This record comes from a study of T cell responses to AZD1222 COVID-19 vaccine. Study outcomes and limitations: Regions left unmutated in variants are reportedly the target of nearly half of spike-specific TCRs. At study baseline, merely six AZD1222 recipients were seropositive. Spike-specific TCR breadth and depth both grew after two AZD1222 doses.

The CDR3 covers 15 residues. The V and J ends lost 4 bases and 5 bases, in that order; junction bases with no gene match: 7. CDR1 and CDR2 (germline): KGHSH, LQKENI. TCRdb's table, derived via immunoSEQ multiplex PCR, lists solely in-frame clones and lacks some. The repertoire has around 76,000 clones, approximately 85% of them found once; the top ten carry about 13%. The sample consisted of peripheral blood, taken on day 0 of AZD1222 vaccination. The origin of this receptor is an adult in good health. The J gene is TRBJ1-1, the V gene TRBV18, with 10 bases aligning to TRBD1. The CDR3 region has the DNA TGTGCCAGCTCACTTACCGGGACAGGGGAAACTGAAGCTTTCTTT. Residues: CASSLTGTGETEAFF.